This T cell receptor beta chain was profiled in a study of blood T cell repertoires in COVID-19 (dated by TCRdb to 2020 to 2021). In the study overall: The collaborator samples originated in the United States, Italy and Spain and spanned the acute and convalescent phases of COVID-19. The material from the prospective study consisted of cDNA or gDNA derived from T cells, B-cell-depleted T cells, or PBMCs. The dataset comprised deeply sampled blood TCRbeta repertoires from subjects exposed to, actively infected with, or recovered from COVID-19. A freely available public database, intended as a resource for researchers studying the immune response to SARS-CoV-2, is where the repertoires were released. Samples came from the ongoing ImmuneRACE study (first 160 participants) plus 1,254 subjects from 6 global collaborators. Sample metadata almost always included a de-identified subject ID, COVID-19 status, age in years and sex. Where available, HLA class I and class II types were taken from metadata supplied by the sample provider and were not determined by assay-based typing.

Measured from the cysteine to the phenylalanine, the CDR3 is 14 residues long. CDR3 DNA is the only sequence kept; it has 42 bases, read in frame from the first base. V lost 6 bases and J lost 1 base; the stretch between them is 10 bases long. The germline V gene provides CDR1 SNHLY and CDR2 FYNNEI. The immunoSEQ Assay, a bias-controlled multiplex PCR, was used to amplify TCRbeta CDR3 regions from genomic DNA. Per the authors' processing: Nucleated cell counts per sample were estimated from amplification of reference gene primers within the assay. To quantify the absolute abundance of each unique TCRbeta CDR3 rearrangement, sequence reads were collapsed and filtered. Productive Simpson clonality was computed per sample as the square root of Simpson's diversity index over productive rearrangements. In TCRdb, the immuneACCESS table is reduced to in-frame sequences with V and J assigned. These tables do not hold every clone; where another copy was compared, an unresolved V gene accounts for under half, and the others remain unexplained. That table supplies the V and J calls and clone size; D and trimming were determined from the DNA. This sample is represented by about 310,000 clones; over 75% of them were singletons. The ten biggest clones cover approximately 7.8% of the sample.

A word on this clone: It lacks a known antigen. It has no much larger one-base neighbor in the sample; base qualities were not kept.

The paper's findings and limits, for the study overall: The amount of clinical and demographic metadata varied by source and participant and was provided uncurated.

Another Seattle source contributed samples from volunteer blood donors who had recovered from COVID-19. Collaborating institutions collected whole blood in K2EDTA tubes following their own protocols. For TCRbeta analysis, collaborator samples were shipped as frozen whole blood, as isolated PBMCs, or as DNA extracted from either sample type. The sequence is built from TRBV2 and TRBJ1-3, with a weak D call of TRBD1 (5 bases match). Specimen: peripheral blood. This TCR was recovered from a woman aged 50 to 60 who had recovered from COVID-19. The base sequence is TGTGCCAGCAGAAAACAGGTGTCTGGAAACACCATATATTTT. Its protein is CASRKQVSGNTIYF. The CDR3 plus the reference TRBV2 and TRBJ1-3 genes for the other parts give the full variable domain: EPEVTQTPSHQVTQMGQEVILRCVPISNHLYFYWYRQILGQKVEFLVSFYNNEISEKSEIFDDQFSVERPDGSNFTLKIRSTKLEDSAMYFCASRKQVSGNTIYFGEGSWLTVV.